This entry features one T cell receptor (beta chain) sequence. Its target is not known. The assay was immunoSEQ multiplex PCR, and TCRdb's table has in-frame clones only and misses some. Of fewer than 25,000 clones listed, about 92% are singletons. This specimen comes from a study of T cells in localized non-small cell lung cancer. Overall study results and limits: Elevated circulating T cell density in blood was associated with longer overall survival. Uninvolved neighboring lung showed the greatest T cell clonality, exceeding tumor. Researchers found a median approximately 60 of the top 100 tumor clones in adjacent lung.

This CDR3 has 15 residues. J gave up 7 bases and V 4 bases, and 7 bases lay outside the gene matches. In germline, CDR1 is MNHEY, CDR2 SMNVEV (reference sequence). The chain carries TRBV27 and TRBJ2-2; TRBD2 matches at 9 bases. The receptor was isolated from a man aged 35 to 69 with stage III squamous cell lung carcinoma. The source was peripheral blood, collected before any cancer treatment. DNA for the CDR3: TGTGCCAGCAGTTACTCCGGGACTAGCCACGGGGAGCTGTTTTTT. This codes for CASSYSGTSHGELFF.